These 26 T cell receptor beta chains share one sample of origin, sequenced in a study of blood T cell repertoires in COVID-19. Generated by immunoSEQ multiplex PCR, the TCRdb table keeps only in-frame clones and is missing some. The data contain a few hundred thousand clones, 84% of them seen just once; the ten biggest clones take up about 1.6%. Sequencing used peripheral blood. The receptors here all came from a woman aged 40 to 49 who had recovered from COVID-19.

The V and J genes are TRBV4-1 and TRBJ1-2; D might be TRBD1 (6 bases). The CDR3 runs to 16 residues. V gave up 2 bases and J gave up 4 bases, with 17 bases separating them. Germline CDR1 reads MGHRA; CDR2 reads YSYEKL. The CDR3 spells CASSQPGQKKPYGYTF. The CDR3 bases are TGCGCCAGCAGCCAACCGGGACAAAAGAAACCCTATGGCTACACCTTC.

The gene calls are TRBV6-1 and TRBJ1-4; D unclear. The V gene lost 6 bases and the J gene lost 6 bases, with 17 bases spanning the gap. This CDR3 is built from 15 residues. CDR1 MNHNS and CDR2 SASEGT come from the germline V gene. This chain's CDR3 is CASSSSGTGDEKLFF. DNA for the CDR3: TGTGCCAGCAGCTCCAGTGGAACCGGGGATGAAAAACTGTTTTTT.

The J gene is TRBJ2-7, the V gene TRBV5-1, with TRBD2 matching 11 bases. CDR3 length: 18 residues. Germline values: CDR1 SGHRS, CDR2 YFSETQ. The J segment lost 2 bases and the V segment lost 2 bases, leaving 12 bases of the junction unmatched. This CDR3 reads CASSFSTSGTPRPYEQYF. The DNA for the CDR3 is TGCGCCAGCAGCTTTTCGACTAGCGGGACTCCTCGTCCCTACGAGCAGTACTTC. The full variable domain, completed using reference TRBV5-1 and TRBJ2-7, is KAGVTQTPRYLIKTRGQQVTLSCSPISGHRSVSWYQQTPGQGLQFLFEYFSETQRNKGNFPGRFSGRQFSNSRSEMNVSTLELGDSALYLCASSFSTSGTPRPYEQYFGPGTRLTVT.

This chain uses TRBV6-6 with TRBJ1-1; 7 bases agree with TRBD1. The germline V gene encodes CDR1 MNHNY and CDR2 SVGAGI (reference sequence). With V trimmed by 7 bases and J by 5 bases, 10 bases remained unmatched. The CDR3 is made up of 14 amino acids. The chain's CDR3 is CASTYRGRETEAFF. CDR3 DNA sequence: TGTGCCAGCACCTACAGGGGAAGGGAAACTGAAGCTTTCTTT.

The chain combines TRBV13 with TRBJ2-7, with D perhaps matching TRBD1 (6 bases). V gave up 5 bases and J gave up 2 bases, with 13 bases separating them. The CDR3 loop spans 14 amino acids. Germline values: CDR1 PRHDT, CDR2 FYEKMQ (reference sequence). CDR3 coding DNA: TGTGCCAGCAGCGGGGGCAGGGGAGCCTACGAGCAGTACTTC. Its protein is CASSGGRGAYEQYF. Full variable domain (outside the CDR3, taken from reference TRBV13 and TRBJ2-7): AAGVIQSPRHLIKEKRETATLKCYPIPRHDTVYWYQQGPGQDPQFLISFYEKMQSDKGSIPDRFSAQQFSDYHSELNMSSLELGDSALYFCASSGGRGAYEQYFGPGTRLTVT.

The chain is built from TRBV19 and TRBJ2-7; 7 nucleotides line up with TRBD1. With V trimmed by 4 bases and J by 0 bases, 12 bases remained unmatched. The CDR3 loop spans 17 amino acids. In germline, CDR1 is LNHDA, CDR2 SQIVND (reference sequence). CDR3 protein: CASSKARVDRASYEQYF. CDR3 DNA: TGTGCCAGTAGTAAGGCTCGGGTTGACAGGGCCTCCTACGAGCAGTACTTC.

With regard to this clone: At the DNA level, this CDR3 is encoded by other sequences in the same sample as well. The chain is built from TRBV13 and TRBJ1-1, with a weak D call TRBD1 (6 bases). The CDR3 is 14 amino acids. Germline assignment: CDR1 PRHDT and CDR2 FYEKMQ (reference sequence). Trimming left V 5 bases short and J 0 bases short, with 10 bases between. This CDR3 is CASSPRTVNTEAFF. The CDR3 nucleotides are TGTGCCAGCAGCCCTCGGACAGTGAACACTGAAGCTTTCTTT.

The CDR3 region has the DNA TGTGCCAGCAGAAGCGGAACAGGGTCTTGGACTGAAGCTTTCTTT. It translates to CASRSGTGSWTEAFF. The genes are TRBV5-4 and TRBJ1-1; possibly TRBD1 for D (6 bases). Trimming left V 5 bases short and J 5 bases short, with 19 bases between. This CDR3 spans 15 amino acids. Per the germline V gene, CDR1 is SGHNT and CDR2 is YYREEE (reference sequence).

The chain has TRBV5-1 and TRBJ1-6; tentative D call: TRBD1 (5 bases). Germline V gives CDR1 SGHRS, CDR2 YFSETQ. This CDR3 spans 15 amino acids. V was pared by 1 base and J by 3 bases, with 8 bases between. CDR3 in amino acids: CASSLTGDYNSPLHF. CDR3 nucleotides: TGCGCCAGCAGCTTGACAGGAGACTATAATTCACCCCTCCACTTT.

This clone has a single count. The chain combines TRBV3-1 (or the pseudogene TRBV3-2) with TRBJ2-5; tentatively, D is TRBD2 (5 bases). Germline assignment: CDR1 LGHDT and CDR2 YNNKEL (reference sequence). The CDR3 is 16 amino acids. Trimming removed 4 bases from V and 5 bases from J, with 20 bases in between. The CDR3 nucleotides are TGTGCCAGCAGCCCGACTTCGAGAACTAGGTCGGAGACCCAGTACTTC. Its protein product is CASSPTSRTRSETQYF.

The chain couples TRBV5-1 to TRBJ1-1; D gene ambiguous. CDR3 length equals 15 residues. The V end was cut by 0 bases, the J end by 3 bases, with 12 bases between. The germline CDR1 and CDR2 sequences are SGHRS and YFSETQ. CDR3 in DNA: TGCGCCAGCAGCTTGGTTCGGAGGCAGGACACTGAAGCTTTCTTT. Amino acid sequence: CASSLVRRQDTEAFF.

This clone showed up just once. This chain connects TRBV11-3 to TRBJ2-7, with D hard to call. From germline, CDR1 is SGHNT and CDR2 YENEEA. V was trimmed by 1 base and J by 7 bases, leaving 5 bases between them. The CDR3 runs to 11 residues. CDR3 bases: TGTGCCAGCAGCTTAGTTCGTGAGCAGTACTTC. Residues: CASSLVREQYF. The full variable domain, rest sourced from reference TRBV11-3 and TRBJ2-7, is EAGVVQSPRYKIIEKKQPVAFWCNPISGHNTLYWYLQNLGQGPELLIRYENEEAVDDSQLPKDRFSAERLKGVDSTLKIQPAELGDSAVYLCASSLVREQYFGPGTRLTVT.

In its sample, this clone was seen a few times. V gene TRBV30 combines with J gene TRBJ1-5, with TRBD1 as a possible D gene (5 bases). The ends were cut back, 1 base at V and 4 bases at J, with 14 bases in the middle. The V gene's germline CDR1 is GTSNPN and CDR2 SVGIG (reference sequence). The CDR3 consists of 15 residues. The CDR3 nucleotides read TGTGCCTGGAGTGACCAGGGCTACCTAAATCAGCCCCAGCATTTT. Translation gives CAWSDQGYLNQPQHF.

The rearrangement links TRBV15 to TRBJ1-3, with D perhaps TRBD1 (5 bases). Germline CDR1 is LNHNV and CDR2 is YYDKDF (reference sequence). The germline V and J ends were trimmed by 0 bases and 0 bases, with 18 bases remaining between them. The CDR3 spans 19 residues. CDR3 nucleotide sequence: TGTGCCACCAGCAGAGATGGGCTGGACAACTATTACTCTGGAAACACCATATATTTT. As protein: CATSRDGLDNYYSGNTIYF.

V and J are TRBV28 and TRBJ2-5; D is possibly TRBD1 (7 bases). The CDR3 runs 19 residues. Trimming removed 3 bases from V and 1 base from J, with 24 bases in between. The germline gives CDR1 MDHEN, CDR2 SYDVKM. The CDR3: CASSFGWGQRVGRQETQYF. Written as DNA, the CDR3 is TGTGCCAGCAGTTTTGGTTGGGGACAGCGGGTCGGCCGCCAAGAGACCCAGTACTTC.

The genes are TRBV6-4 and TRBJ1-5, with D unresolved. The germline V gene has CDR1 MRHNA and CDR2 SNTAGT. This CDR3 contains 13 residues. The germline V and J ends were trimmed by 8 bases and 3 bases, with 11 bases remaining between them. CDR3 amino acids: CASARFNNQPQHF. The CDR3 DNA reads TGTGCCAGCGCGAGATTCAACAATCAGCCCCAGCATTTT.

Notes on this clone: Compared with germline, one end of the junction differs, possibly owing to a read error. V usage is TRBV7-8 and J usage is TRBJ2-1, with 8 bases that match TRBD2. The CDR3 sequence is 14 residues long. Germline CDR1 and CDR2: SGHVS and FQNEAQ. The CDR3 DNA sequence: TGTGCCAGCAGCCGCGGGACTAGACACAAGGAGCAGTTCTTC. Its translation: CASSRGTRHKEQFF.

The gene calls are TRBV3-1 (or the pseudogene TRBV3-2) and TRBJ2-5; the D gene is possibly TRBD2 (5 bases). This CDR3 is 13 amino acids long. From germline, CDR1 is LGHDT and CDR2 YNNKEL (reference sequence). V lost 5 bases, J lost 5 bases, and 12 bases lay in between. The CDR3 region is CASSYRSGETQYF. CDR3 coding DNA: TGTGCCAGCAGCTATCGATCGGGGGAGACCCAGTACTTC.

This CDR3 is CASSYGQGRGVRAQYF. The CDR3 DNA reads as TGTGCCAGCAGTTACGGCCAAGGCAGGGGTGTTCGGGCCCAGTACTTC. The chain combines TRBV28 with TRBJ2-5; perhaps TRBD1 as D (6 bases). The CDR3 extends over 16 amino acids. CDR1 MDHEN and CDR2 SYDVKM come from the germline V gene. The ends were cut back, 4 bases at V and 9 bases at J, with 24 bases in the middle.

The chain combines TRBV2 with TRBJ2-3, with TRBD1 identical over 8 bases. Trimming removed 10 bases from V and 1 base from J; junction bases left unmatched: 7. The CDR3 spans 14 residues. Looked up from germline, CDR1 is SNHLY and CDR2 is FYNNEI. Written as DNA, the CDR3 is TGTGCCACCGCGACAGGGGTAGGCACAGATACGCAGTATTTT. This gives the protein CATATGVGTDTQYF. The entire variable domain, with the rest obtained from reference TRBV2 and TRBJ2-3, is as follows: EPEVTQTPSHQVTQMGQEVILRCVPISNHLYFYWYRQILGQKVEFLVSFYNNEISEKSEIFDDQFSVERPDGSNFTLKIRSTKLEDSAMYFCATATGVGTDTQYFGPGTRLTVL.

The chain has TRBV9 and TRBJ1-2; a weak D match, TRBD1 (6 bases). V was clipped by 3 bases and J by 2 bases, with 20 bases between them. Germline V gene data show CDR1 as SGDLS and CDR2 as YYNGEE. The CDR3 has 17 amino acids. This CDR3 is CASSGGSPGHKNYGYTF. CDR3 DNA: TGTGCCAGCAGCGGAGGATCACCGGGACACAAAAACTATGGCTACACCTTC.

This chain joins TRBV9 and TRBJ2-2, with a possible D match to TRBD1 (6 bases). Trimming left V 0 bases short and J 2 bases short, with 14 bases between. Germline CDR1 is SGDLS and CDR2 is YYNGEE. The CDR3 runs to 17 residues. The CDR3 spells CASSVVSRGANTGELFF. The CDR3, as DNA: TGTGCCAGCAGCGTAGTGTCCAGGGGCGCTAACACCGGGGAGCTGTTTTTT.

In DNA, the CDR3 is TGTGCCAGCAGCCCGGACATGTACAATGAGCAGTTCTTC. Translated: CASSPDMYNEQFF. This rearrangement joins TRBV6-5 to TRBJ2-1; D possibly corresponds to TRBD1 (5 bases). Germline CDR1 reads MNHEY; CDR2 reads SVGAGI. V lost 6 bases, J lost 4 bases, and 10 bases lay in between. The CDR3 loop spans 13 amino acids.

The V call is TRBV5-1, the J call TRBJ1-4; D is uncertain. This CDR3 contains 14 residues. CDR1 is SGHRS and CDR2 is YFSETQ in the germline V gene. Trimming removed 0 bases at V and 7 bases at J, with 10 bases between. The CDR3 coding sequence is TGCGCCAGCAGCTTGGTGTCCTCTGTTGAAAAACTGTTTTTT. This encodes CASSLVSSVEKLFF.

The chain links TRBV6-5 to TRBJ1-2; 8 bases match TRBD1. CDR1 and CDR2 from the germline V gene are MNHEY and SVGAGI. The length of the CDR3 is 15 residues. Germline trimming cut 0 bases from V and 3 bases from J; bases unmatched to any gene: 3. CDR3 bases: TGTGCCAGCAGTTACTCTACAGGGGGGCACTATGGCTACACCTTC. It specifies CASSYSTGGHYGYTF.

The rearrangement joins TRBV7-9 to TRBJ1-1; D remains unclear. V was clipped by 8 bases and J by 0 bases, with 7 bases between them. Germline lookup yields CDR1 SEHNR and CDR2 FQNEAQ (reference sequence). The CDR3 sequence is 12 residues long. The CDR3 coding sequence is TGTGCCAGCGAGAGTATGAACACTGAAGCTTTCTTT. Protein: CASESMNTEAFF.